Reported below is one T cell receptor (beta chain). Original data processing: Amplifying reference gene primers gave estimates of nucleated cell counts. TCRdb's table, derived via immunoSEQ multiplex PCR, lists solely in-frame clones and lacks some. D and trimming come from the DNA, and the V and J calls and clone size come from that table. The table has about 130,000 clones, approximately 85% seen once; the top ten hold approximately 5%. Germline V gene data show CDR1 as SGHVS and CDR2 as FNYEAQ. The junction had 8 bases not matched to a gene; V was cut back by 7 bases and J by 9 bases. The CDR3 runs 13 residues. The sample is drawn from a study of blood T cell repertoires in COVID-19. Overall study: The origin of the acute and convalescent COVID-19 samples was the United States, Italy and Spain. Sources were T cells, B-cell-depleted T cells, or PBMCs; the material itself was cDNA or gDNA.

This chain joins TRBV7-6 and TRBJ1-5; 8 bases line up with TRBD1. Sequenced sample: peripheral blood. This receptor was obtained from a human donor in a cohort sampled during active COVID-19. As DNA, the CDR3 is TGTGCCAGCACCCGGGACAGGACTGGGCCCCAGCATTTT. Translating it yields CASTRDRTGPQHF.